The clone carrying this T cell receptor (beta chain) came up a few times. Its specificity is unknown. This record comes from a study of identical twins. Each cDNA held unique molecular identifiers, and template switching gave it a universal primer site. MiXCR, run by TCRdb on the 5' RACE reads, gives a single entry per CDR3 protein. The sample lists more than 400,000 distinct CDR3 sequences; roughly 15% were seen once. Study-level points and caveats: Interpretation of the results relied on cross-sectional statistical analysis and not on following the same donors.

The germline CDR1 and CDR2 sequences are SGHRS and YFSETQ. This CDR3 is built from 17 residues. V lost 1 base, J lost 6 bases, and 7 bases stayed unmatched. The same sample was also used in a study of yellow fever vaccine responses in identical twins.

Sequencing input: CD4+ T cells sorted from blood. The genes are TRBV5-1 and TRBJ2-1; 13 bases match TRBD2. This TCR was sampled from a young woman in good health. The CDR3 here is CASSLITSGGAANEQFF. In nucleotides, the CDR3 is TGCGCCAGCAGCTTGATAACTAGCGGGGGGGCCGCCAATGAGCAGTTCTTC.